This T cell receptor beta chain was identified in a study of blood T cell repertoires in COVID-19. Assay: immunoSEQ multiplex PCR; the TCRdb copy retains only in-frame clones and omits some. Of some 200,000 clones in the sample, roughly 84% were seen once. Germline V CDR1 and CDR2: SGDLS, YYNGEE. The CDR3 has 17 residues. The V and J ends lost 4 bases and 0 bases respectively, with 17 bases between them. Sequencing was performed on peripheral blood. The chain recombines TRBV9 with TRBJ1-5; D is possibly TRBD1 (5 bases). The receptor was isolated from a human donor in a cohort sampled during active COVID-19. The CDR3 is CASSPGGSAYSNQPQHF. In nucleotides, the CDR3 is TGTGCCAGCAGCCCCGGGGGTTCGGCTTATAGCAATCAGCCCCAGCATTTT.